Listed below are T cell receptor beta chains from one sample, sequenced in a study of OX40 agonist ivuxolimab in advanced cancers. The method was immunoSEQ multiplex PCR; TCRdb's version includes in-frame clones alone and lacks a portion of them. This sample has 90,000 to 130,000 clones, with about nine tenths found just once. The starting material was CD4+ or CD8+ T cells sorted from blood, obtained in a trial of the OX40 agonist ivuxolimab. Receptors were obtained from an adult with an advanced solid tumor such as melanoma, head and neck, liver or kidney cancer. Each CDR3 is given with its conserved first and last residue. The D gene is left open where the match is weak. Where a row states a size, it is once, few, many or the class of an expanded clone; other rows omit it.

d_call clone_size j_call v_call cdr3_aa cdr3_nt
TRBD2 once TRBJ2-5 TRBV7-3 CASSLSGQETQYF TGTGCCAGCAGCCTTAGCGGGCAAGAGACCCAGTACTTC
TRBD1 - TRBJ1-2 TRBV6-1 CASSAQTGGDGYGYTF TGTGCCAGCAGTGCCCAAACAGGGGGCGACGGCTATGGCTACACCTTC
- once TRBJ1-6 TRBV6-1 CASISGFSYNSPLHF TGTGCCAGTATCTCAGGGTTTTCCTATAATTCACCCCTCCACTTT
- - TRBJ2-7 TRBV7-3 CASSLGPLPYEQYF TGTGCCAGCAGCTTAGGCCCCCTGCCCTACGAGCAGTACTTC
- - TRBJ2-2 TRBV7-8 CATSRLGARNTGELFF TGTGCCACGTCTCGACTGGGAGCGCGGAACACCGGGGAGCTGTTTTTT
- few TRBJ2-1 TRBV28 CASSPTSVFLQGEQFF TGTGCCAGCAGTCCCACGTCGGTATTTCTTCAGGGTGAGCAGTTCTTC
TRBD1 - TRBJ1-4 TRBV28 CASSPDRGLQKLFF TGTGCCAGCAGTCCGGACAGGGGGCTCCAAAAACTGTTTTTT
- - TRBJ1-5 TRBV4-1 CASSQEMDNQPQHF TGCGCCAGCAGCCAAGAGATGGACAATCAGCCCCAGCATTTT
TRBD2 - TRBJ2-7 TRBV4-1 CASSPPSGSSYEQYF TGCGCCAGCAGCCCCCCCAGCGGGAGCTCCTACGAGCAGTACTTC
TRBD2 - TRBJ2-3 TRBV9 CASSVRASGSTDTQYF TGTGCCAGCAGCGTTCGGGCTAGCGGAAGCACAGATACGCAGTATTTT
- - TRBJ2-3 TRBV6-1 CASRVEDTQYF TGTGCCAGCAGAGTAGAAGATACGCAGTATTTT
- - TRBJ1-5 TRBV7-9 CASSLQGGVNQPQHF TGTGCCAGCAGCCTTCAGGGAGGGGTCAATCAGCCCCAGCATTTT
- - TRBJ1-5 TRBV4-3 CASSLRRGNQPQHF TGCGCCAGCAGCCTGAGAAGAGGGAATCAGCCCCAGCATTTT
TRBD1 - TRBJ1-1 TRBV11-2 CASSSRTGVPEAFF TGTGCCAGCAGCTCAAGAACAGGGGTCCCTGAAGCTTTCTTT
TRBD1 - TRBJ2-7 TRBV4-3 CASSQDQGVRDEQYF TGCGCCAGCAGCCAAGATCAGGGGGTCCGCGACGAGCAGTACTTC
TRBD1 - TRBJ1-3 TRBV14 CASRGTGSGNTIYF TGTGCCAGCCGGGGGACAGGCTCTGGAAACACCATATATTTT
- - TRBJ2-7 TRBV5-1 CASSLSLDSTGEQYF TGCGCCAGCAGCTTGTCCCTGGACTCAACTGGCGAGCAGTACTTC
- once TRBJ1-3 TRBV19 CASSYNGVGNTIYF TGTGCCAGTAGTTACAACGGGGTTGGAAACACCATATATTTT
TRBD1 - TRBJ1-4 TRBV6-1 CASSGTGGTNEKLFF TGTGCCAGCAGTGGAACAGGGGGGACTAATGAAAAACTGTTTTTT
- few TRBJ1-1 TRBV18 CASSFTMNTEAFF TGTGCCAGCTCCTTCACCATGAACACTGAAGCTTTCTTT